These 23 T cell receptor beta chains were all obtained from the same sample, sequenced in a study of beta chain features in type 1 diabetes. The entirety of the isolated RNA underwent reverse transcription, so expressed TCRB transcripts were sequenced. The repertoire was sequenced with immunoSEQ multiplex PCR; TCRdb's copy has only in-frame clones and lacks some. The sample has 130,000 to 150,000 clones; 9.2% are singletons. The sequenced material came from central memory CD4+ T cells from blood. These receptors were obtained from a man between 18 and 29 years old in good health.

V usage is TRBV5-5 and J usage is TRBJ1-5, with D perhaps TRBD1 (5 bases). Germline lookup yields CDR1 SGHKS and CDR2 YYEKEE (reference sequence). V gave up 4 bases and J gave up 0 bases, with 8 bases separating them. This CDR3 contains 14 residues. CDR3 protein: CASSTGGSNQPQHF. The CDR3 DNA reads TGTGCCAGCAGCACGGGGGGTAGCAATCAGCCCCAGCATTTT.

CDR3 sequence (DNA): TGCGCCAGCAGCCGCCCCCAACAAGCAACTAATGAAAAACTGTTTTTT. Its protein product is CASSRPQQATNEKLFF. This sequence joins TRBV4-1 and TRBJ1-4; D gene ambiguous. V dropped 4 bases and J dropped 0 bases, with 12 bases sitting between them. CDR1 MGHRA and CDR2 YSYEKL come from the germline V gene. This CDR3 is 16 amino acids long.

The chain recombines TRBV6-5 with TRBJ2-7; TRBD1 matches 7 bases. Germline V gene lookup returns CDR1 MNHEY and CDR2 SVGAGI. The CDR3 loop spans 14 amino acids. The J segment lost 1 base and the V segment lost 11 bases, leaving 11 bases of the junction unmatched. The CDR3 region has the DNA TGTGCCGTCCACAACCGGGACAGATCCTACGAGCAGTACTTC. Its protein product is CAVHNRDRSYEQYF.

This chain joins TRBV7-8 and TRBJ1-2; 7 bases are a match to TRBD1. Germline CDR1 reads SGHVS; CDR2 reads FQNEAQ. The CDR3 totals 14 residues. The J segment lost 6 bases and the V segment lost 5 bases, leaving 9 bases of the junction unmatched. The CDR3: CASSTRTGGNGYTF. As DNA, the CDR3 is TGTGCCAGCAGCACTCGGACAGGAGGCAATGGCTACACCTTC.

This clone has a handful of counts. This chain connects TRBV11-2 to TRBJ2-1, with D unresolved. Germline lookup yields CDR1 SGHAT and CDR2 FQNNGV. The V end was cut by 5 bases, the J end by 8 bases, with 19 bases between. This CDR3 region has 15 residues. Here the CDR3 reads CASSNLPTLTDEQFF. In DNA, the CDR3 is TGTGCCAGCAGCAACCTACCCACCCTTACCGATGAGCAGTTCTTC.

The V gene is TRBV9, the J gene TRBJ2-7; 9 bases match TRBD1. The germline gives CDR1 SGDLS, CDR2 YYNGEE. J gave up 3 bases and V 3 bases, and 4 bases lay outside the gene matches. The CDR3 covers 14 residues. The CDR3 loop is CASSGQGVSYEQYF. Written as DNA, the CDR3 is TGTGCCAGCAGCGGACAGGGGGTCAGCTACGAGCAGTACTTC.

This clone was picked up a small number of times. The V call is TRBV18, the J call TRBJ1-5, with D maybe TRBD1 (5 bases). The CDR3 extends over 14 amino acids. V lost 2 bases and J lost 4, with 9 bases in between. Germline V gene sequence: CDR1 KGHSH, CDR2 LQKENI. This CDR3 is CASSPNGHNQPQHF. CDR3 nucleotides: TGTGCCAGCTCACCAAACGGACATAATCAGCCCCAGCATTTT.

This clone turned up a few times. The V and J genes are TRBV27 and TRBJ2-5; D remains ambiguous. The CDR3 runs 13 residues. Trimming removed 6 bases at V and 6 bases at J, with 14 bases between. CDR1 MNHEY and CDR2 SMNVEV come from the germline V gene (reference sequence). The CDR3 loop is CASSDLERKTQYF. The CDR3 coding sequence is TGTGCCAGCAGCGACCTGGAGAGGAAGACCCAGTACTTC.

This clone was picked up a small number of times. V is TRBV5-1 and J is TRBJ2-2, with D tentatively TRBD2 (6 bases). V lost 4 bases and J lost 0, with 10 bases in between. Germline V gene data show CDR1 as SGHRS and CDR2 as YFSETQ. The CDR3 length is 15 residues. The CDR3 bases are TGCGCCAGCAGCCCCGGGACTTCGAACACCGGGGAGCTGTTTTTT. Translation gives CASSPGTSNTGELFF.

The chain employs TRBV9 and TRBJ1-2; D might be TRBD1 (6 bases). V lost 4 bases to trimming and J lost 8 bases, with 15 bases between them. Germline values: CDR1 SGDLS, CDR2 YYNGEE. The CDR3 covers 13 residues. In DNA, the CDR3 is TGTGCCAGCAGCCCAACCCCAGGGGAAGGCTACACCTTC. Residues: CASSPTPGEGYTF.

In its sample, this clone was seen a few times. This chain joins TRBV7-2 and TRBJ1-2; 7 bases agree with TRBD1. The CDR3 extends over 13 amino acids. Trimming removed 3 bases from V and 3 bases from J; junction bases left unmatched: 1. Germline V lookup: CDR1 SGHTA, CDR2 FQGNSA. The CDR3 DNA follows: TGTGCCAGCAGCTTGACAGGGTACTATGGCTACACCTTC. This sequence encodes CASSLTGYYGYTF.

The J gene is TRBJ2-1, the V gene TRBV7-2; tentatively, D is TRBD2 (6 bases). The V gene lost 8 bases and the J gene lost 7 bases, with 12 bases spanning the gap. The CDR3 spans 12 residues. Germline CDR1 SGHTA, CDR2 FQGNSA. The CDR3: CASGRGWNEQFF. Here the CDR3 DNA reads TGTGCCAGCGGTCGGGGGTGGAATGAGCAGTTCTTC.

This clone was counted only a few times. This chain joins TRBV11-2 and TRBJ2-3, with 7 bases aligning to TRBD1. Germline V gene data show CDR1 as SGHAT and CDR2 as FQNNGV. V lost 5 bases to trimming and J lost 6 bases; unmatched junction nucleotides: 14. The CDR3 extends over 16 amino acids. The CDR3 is CASSPRQGHYWDTQYF. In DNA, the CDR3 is TGTGCCAGCAGCCCCCGACAGGGTCACTATTGGGATACGCAGTATTTT.

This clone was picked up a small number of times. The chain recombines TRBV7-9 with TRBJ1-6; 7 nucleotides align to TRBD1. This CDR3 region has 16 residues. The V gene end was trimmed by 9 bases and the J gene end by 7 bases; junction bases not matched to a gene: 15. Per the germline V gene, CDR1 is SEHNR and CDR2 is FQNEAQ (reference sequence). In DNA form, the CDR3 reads TGTGCCAGTAAAATTCACGGAGGGGGCAAGAATTCACCCCTCCACTTT. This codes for CASKIHGGGKNSPLHF.

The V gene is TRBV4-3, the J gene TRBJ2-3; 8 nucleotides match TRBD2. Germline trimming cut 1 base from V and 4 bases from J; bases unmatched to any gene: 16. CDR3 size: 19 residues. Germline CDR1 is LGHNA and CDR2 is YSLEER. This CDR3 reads CASSQGRGGGGGPSDTQYF. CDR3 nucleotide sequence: TGCGCCAGCAGCCAAGGCCGAGGTGGTGGCGGGGGGCCTTCAGATACGCAGTATTTT.

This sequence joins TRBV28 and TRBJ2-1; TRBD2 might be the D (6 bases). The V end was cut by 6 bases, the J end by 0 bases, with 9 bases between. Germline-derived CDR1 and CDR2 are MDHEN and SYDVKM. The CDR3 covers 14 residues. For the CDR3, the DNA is TGTGCCAGCAGGAGGGGAGGCTCCTACAATGAGCAGTTCTTC. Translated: CASRRGGSYNEQFF.

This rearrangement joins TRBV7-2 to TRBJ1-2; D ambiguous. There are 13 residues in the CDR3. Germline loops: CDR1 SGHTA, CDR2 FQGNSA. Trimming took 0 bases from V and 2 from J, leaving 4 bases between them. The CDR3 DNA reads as TGTGCCAGCAGCTTAGCCGTGAACTATGGCTACACCTTC. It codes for CASSLAVNYGYTF.

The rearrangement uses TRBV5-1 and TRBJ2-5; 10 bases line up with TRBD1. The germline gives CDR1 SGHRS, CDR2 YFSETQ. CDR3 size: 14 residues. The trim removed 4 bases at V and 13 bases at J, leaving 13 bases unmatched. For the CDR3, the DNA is TGCGCCAGCAGCCTTGGGATCGAGACAGGGGGCCGGTACTTC. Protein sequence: CASSLGIETGGRYF. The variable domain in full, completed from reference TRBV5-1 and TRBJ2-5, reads KAGVTQTPRYLIKTRGQQVTLSCSPISGHRSVSWYQQTPGQGLQFLFEYFSETQRNKGNFPGRFSGRQFSNSRSEMNVSTLELGDSALYLCASSLGIETGGRYFGPGTRLLVL.

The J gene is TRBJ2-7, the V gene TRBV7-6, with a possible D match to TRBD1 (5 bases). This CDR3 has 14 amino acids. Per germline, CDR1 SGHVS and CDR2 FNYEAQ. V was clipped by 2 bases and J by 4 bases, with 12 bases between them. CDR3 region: CASSLIGALYEQYF. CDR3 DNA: TGTGCCAGCAGCTTAATAGGGGCCTTATACGAGCAGTACTTC.

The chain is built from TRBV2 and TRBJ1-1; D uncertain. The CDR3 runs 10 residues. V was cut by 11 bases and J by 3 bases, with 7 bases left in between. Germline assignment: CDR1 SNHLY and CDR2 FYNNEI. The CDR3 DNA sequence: TGTGCCGGGAGGTACACTGAAGCTTTCTTT. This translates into CAGRYTEAFF.

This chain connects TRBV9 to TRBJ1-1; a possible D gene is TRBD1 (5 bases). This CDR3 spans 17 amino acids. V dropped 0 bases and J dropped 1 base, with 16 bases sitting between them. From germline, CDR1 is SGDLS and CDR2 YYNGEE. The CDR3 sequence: CASSVGAGRLGNTEAFF. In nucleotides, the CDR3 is TGTGCCAGCAGCGTAGGGGCGGGGCGTTTGGGGAACACTGAAGCTTTCTTT.

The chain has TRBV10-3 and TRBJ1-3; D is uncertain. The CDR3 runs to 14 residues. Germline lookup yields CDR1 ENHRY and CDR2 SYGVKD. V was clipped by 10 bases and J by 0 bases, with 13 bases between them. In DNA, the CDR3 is TGTGCCACTGCGTGGGCGAGCTCTGGAAACACCATATATTTT. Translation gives CATAWASSGNTIYF.

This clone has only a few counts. CDR3 loop: CSAQRGRADTQYF. CDR3 nucleotide sequence: TGCAGCGCCCAGCGGGGGAGGGCAGATACGCAGTATTTT. The chain combines TRBV29-1 with TRBJ2-3, with TRBD2 matching over 8 bases. The CDR3 loop spans 13 amino acids. Germline values: CDR1 SQVTM, CDR2 ANQGSEA. J gave up 4 bases and V 7 bases, and 7 bases lay outside the gene matches.